The rows below give T cell receptor beta chains drawn from one sample of a study of T-cell memory formation after mild COVID-19. TCRdb re-analysed the 5' RACE reads in MiXCR, keeping a single row per CDR3 protein. The sample records nearly 350,000 distinct CDR3 sequences, roughly 13% being singletons. The sequencing input was PBMCs or a T cell subset sorted from them (not recorded which). These receptors were collected from a young man who had mild COVID-19 (a few samples of this study predate the infection). Cell type and time point are not known. CDR3s include the opening cysteine and the closing phenylalanine or tryptophan. A D gene is named only where the DNA matches it firmly. Clone size, where shown, is once, few, many, or a class for clones that have expanded.

few	TRBV11-2	TRBJ2-1	-	CASSLNGARNEQFF	TGTGCCAGCAGCTTAAATGGGGCTAGGAATGAGCAGTTCTTC
few	TRBV20-1	TRBJ2-5	-	CSASPWPGTQYF	TGCAGTGCTAGCCCCTGGCCAGGGACCCAGTACTTC
few	TRBV12-3/TRBV12-4	TRBJ2-3	TRBD2	CASSDSTSGATDTQYF	TGTGCCAGCAGTGATTCCACTAGCGGGGCCACAGATACGCAGTATTTT
-	TRBV19	TRBJ2-6	-	CASTQGASGANVLTF	TGTGCCAGCACCCAGGGAGCCTCTGGGGCCAACGTCCTGACTTTC
few	TRBV6-5	TRBJ1-2	-	CASRFQGLYGYTF	TGTGCCAGCCGTTTTCAGGGGCTCTATGGCTACACCTTC
many	TRBV18	TRBJ1-1	-	CASSPGGQDTEAFF	TGTGCCAGCTCACCGGGGGGGCAGGACACTGAAGCTTTCTTT
-	TRBV4-1	TRBJ1-1	TRBD1	CASSQVRQGAEAFF	TGCGCCAGCAGCCAAGTAAGACAGGGGGCTGAAGCTTTCTTT
-	TRBV27	TRBJ1-5	TRBD1	CASSRDRATQHF	TGTGCCAGCAGCAGGGACAGGGCCACCCAGCATTTT
-	TRBV6-5	TRBJ2-7	-	CASRNPGVEGYYEQYF	TGTGCCAGCAGAAACCCAGGGGTCGAGGGTTACTACGAGCAGTACTTC
-	TRBV6-6	TRBJ1-4	-	CASWEHGEKLFF	TGTGCCAGCTGGGAACACGGTGAAAAACTGTTTTTT
-	TRBV10-3	TRBJ1-6	TRBD1	CAIRVDRGGNSPLHF	TGTGCCATCAGAGTTGACAGGGGAGGTAATTCACCCCTCCACTTT
-	TRBV4-1	TRBJ2-2	-	CASSASPFGTGELFF	TGCGCCAGCAGCGCCAGTCCCTTTGGCACCGGGGAGCTGTTTTTT
-	TRBV6-6	TRBJ1-5	-	CASTDIISNQPQHF	TGTGCCAGCACCGATATTATTAGCAATCAGCCCCAGCATTTT
few	TRBV20-1	TRBJ2-1	TRBD2	CSAKLAGVSSDEQFF	TGCAGTGCTAAGTTAGCGGGGGTAAGCAGCGATGAGCAGTTCTTC
few	TRBV20-1	TRBJ1-2	-	CSARRNYGYTF	TGCAGTGCTAGGAGAAACTATGGCTACACCTTC
-	TRBV6-5	TRBJ2-3	TRBD2	CASSYSGQRGFTDTQYF	TGTGCCAGCAGTTACTCGGGTCAGCGGGGGTTCACAGATACGCAGTATTTT
-	TRBV29-1	TRBJ2-3	-	CSVEPGGEDTQYF	TGCAGCGTTGAACCAGGGGGGGAAGATACGCAGTATTTT
few	TRBV5-1	TRBJ2-2	TRBD2	CASSFGREAGELFF	TGCGCCAGCAGCTTCGGGAGGGAGGCCGGGGAGCTGTTTTTT
-	TRBV18	TRBJ2-7	-	CASSPGLLYEQYF	TGTGCCAGCTCACCGGGACTCCTCTACGAGCAGTACTTC
-	TRBV5-1	TRBJ1-1	-	CASSFFGGNTEAFF	TGCGCCAGCAGCTTTTTTGGGGGTAACACTGAAGCTTTCTTT
-	TRBV7-9	TRBJ1-2	-	CASSKTTQNYGYTF	TGTGCCAGCAGCAAGACCACACAGAACTATGGCTACACCTTC
few	TRBV20-1	TRBJ2-5	-	CSARAPEGRSQETQYF	TGCAGTGCTAGAGCGCCAGAGGGACGGTCACAAGAGACCCAGTACTTC
-	TRBV6-2/TRBV6-3	TRBJ2-3	-	CASSYAGGVFGTDTQYF	TGTGCCAGCAGTTACGCCGGCGGGGTTTTTGGCACAGATACGCAGTATTTT
few	TRBV29-1	TRBJ2-5	-	CSVEGREKTQYF	TGCAGCGTTGAGGGAAGGGAGAAGACCCAGTACTTC
few	TRBV29-1	TRBJ2-4	-	CSVEAQAKNIQYF	TGCAGCGTGGAGGCGCAGGCCAAAAACATTCAGTACTTC
-	TRBV4-1	TRBJ1-2	-	CASSEGDGRTRGYTF	TGCGCCAGCAGCGAGGGGGACGGACGAACCCGTGGCTACACCTTC
-	TRBV7-2	TRBJ2-1	TRBD2	CASSPPGTSGGAYEQFF	TGTGCCAGCAGCCCTCCCGGGACTAGCGGGGGGGCCTATGAGCAGTTCTTC
few	TRBV12-3/TRBV12-4	TRBJ1-6	-	CASTLVGGNSPLHF	TGTGCCAGCACCCTTGTAGGGGGTAATTCACCCCTCCACTTT
-	TRBV7-2	TRBJ1-2	TRBD1	CASSRSPGTGGGYTF	TGTGCCAGCAGCCGGTCACCCGGGACAGGAGGAGGCTACACCTTC
-	TRBV12-3/TRBV12-4	TRBJ1-6	-	CASSPLLDSPLHF	TGTGCCAGCAGTCCCCTGCTTGATTCACCCCTCCACTTT
-	TRBV7-2	TRBJ1-4	TRBD1	CASSYQGASGEKLFF	TGTGCCAGCAGCTACCAGGGGGCATCCGGGGAAAAACTGTTTTTT
-	TRBV6-2/TRBV6-3	TRBJ2-1	TRBD2	CASVRGGSDNEQFF	TGTGCCAGCGTCCGGGGGGGCAGCGACAATGAGCAGTTCTTC
-	TRBV6-5	TRBJ1-1	-	CASSYARQYTEAFF	TGTGCCAGCAGTTACGCGAGACAATACACTGAAGCTTTCTTT
-	TRBV20-1	TRBJ1-1	-	CSARVGWFSAEAFF	TGCAGTGCTAGAGTAGGTTGGTTTAGCGCTGAAGCTTTCTTT
few	TRBV27	TRBJ2-5	-	CASSLWGRQETQYF	TGTGCCAGCAGTTTATGGGGGCGTCAAGAGACCCAGTACTTC
-	TRBV6-5	TRBJ1-4	-	CASMDEAVGEKLFF	TGTGCCAGCATGGACGAGGCGGTGGGAGAAAAACTGTTTTTT
few	TRBV15	TRBJ2-1	-	CATTQGGWNEQFF	TGTGCCACCACTCAGGGCGGATGGAATGAGCAGTTCTTC
few	TRBV7-9	TRBJ2-5	TRBD2	CASGVVAGQETQYF	TGTGCCAGCGGGGTGGTAGCGGGCCAGGAGACCCAGTACTTC
-	TRBV12-3/TRBV12-4	TRBJ2-3	-	CASRYRDTQYF	TGTGCCAGCAGGTATCGAGATACGCAGTATTTT
few	TRBV7-6	TRBJ2-7	-	CASSFGTNYEQYF	TGTGCCAGCAGCTTTGGGACAAACTACGAGCAGTACTTC
few	TRBV3-2	TRBJ2-3	-	CASSQVARLIDTQYF	TGTGCCAGCAGCCAAGTCGCCAGACTGATCGATACGCAGTATTTT
few	TRBV14	TRBJ1-1	-	CASSRLGGPEAFF	TGTGCCAGCAGCCGCCTGGGGGGCCCTGAAGCTTTCTTT
-	TRBV4-3	TRBJ1-1	-	CASSQESLVGEAFF	TGCGCCAGCAGCCAAGAAAGTCTCGTGGGTGAAGCTTTCTTT
few	TRBV6-5	TRBJ1-1	TRBD1	CASSRATRGAGTEAFF	TGTGCCAGCAGCCGGGCGACCAGGGGGGCGGGCACTGAAGCTTTCTTT
few	TRBV24-1	TRBJ2-3	-	CATSGWTTDTQYF	TGTGCCACCAGTGGTTGGACTACAGATACGCAGTATTTT